One T cell receptor (beta chain) is described in this entry. This entry belongs to a study of CD8 T cells in Susac syndrome. TEMRA cells were enriched by FACS, and CD4+ and CD8+ T cells were negatively isolated. This CDR3 contains 15 residues. J lost 5 bases, V lost 5 bases, and 9 bases had no gene match. Per the germline V gene, CDR1 is SGHTA and CDR2 is FQGTGA. The RNA, roughly 0.45 to 1 ug, was put through reverse transcription using random hexamers. A single record per CDR3 protein comes from TCRdb applying MiXCR to the immunoSEQ multiplex PCR reads. The profile shows 80,000 or so distinct CDR3 sequences, 95% to 97% of them singletons.

The rearrangement joins TRBV7-3 to TRBJ2-5; 9 positions match TRBD2. The sequence was collected from a human donor with Susac syndrome. The sequencing input was CD8+ T cells from PBMCs. This CDR3 is CASSLTEREDETQYF. Here the CDR3 DNA reads TGTGCCAGCAGCCTCACCGAGCGGGAGGACGAGACCCAGTACTTC.